Presented here are 18 T cell receptor beta chains from one specimen sequenced in a study of blood T cell repertoires in COVID-19. Libraries were prepared by immunoSEQ multiplex PCR; TCRdb keeps only in-frame clonotypes and omits some of them. In the table there are around 320,000 clones, around 85% of which are singletons. Input material: peripheral blood. The receptors come from a human donor in a cohort sampled during active COVID-19.

The chain has TRBV7-9 and TRBJ2-7; D is possibly TRBD1 (5 bases). The CDR3 consists of 16 residues. CDR1 is SEHNR and CDR2 is FQNEAQ in the germline V gene (reference sequence). V gave up 5 bases and J gave up 0 bases, with 17 bases separating them. The CDR3 here is CASSPRGRESSYEQYF. The CDR3 DNA reads as TGTGCCAGCAGCCCTAGAGGCAGGGAAAGCTCCTACGAGCAGTACTTC.

This chain connects TRBV19 to TRBJ2-6; no clear D gene. The length of the CDR3 is 14 residues. From germline, CDR1 is LNHDA and CDR2 SQIVND (reference sequence). Trimming took 3 bases from V and 1 from J, leaving 4 bases between them. The CDR3: CASSIKSGANVLTF. The DNA of the CDR3 is TGTGCCAGTAGTATCAAATCTGGGGCCAACGTCCTGACTTTC. Based on the CDR3 plus reference TRBV19 and TRBJ2-6, the full variable domain is DGGITQSPKYLFRKEGQNVTLSCEQNLNHDAMYWYRQDPGQGLRLIYYSQIVNDFQKGDIAEGYSVSREKKESFPLTVTSAQKNPTAFYLCASSIKSGANVLTFGAGSRLTVL.

This sequence joins TRBV6-6 and TRBJ1-3; 8 bases fit TRBD1. This CDR3 is 17 amino acids long. Trimming at V came to 5 bases and at J to 3 bases, leaving 12 bases not matched to a gene. CDR1 is MNHNY and CDR2 is SVGAGI in the germline V gene (reference sequence). This chain's CDR3 is CASSPSRQGAFGNTIYF. CDR3 nucleotides: TGTGCCAGCAGTCCTTCCCGTCAGGGGGCTTTTGGAAACACCATATATTTT.

The gene calls are TRBV19 and TRBJ1-5, with 9 bases fitting TRBD1. Losses at the gene ends were 6 bases for V and 5 bases for J; bases not matched to a gene: 14. The CDR3 runs 17 residues. Germline V gene data show CDR1 as LNHDA and CDR2 as SQIVND (reference sequence). CDR3 sequence (DNA): TGTGCCAGTAGAAGATACCGGGACAGGGATGGGGATCAGCCCCAGCATTTT. As protein: CASRRYRDRDGDQPQHF.

The genes are TRBV6-5 and TRBJ2-1; D is perhaps TRBD1 (6 bases). V shed 3 bases and J shed 5 bases, with 11 bases lying between them. Germline V gene lookup returns CDR1 MNHEY and CDR2 SVGAGI. This CDR3 has 14 amino acids. CDR3 DNA sequence: TGTGCCAGCAGTTATGGGGACACGAACAATGAGCAGTTCTTC. This sequence encodes CASSYGDTNNEQFF.

This sequence joins TRBV5-4 and TRBJ2-1; 8 bases line up with TRBD2. Germline V lookup: CDR1 SGHNT, CDR2 YYREEE (reference sequence). The V gene end was trimmed by 4 bases and the J gene end by 0 bases; junction bases not matched to a gene: 6. The CDR3 runs to 16 residues. The CDR3 here is CASSRASGSSYNEQFF. CDR3 nucleotides: TGTGCCAGCAGCCGCGCAAGCGGGAGCTCCTACAATGAGCAGTTCTTC. Complete variable domain (other parts from reference TRBV5-4 and TRBJ2-1): ETGVTQSPTHLIKTRGQQVTLRCSSQSGHNTVSWYQQALGQGPQFIFQYYREEENGRGNFPPRFSGLQFPNYSSELNVNALELDDSALYLCASSRASGSSYNEQFFGPGTRLTVL.

The chain employs TRBV9 and TRBJ2-3; TRBD2 aligns across 8 bases. Unmatched junction bases numbered 13, after V lost 0 bases and J lost 1 base. Per the germline V gene, CDR1 is SGDLS and CDR2 is YYNGEE. The CDR3 is made up of 19 amino acids. The chain's CDR3 is CASSVGWWGPAGGTDTQYF. The CDR3 DNA follows: TGTGCCAGCAGCGTAGGATGGTGGGGGCCAGCGGGAGGCACAGATACGCAGTATTTT.

The chain combines TRBV2 with TRBJ2-7; D is possibly TRBD1 (5 bases). The length of the CDR3 is 14 residues. Germline V CDR1 and CDR2: SNHLY, FYNNEI. The V and J ends lost 7 bases and 4 bases respectively, with 17 bases between them. The CDR3 reads CASNKGQGTYEQYF. The CDR3 bases are TGTGCCAGCAACAAGGGGCAGGGTACTTACGAGCAGTACTTC.

The chain uses TRBV30 and TRBJ1-2, with 7 nucleotides matching TRBD1. Trimming cost V 4 bases and J 4 bases; bases outside gene matches: 6. CDR3 length: 13 residues. From germline, CDR1 is GTSNPN and CDR2 SVGIG (reference sequence). The CDR3 here is CAWTTTGPYGYTF. The CDR3 coding sequence is TGTGCCTGGACGACGACAGGGCCCTATGGCTACACCTTC. The variable domain in full, with the rest retrieved from reference TRBV30 and TRBJ1-2, is SQTIHQWPATLVQPVGSPLSLECTVEGTSNPNLYWYRQAAGRGLQLLFYSVGIGQISSEVPQNLSASRPQDRQFILSSKKLLLSDSGFYLCAWTTTGPYGYTFGSGTRLTVV.

V gene TRBV19 combines with J gene TRBJ2-1; the match to TRBD2 covers 8 bases. Germline V gives CDR1 LNHDA, CDR2 SQIVND (reference sequence). V was pared by 5 bases and J by 0 bases, with 6 bases of the junction left unmatched. The CDR3 runs 16 residues. CDR3 in DNA: TGTGCCAGTAGTCAACGACTAGCGAGCTCCTACAATGAGCAGTTCTTC. Translated, it gives CASSQRLASSYNEQFF.

A single count supports this clone. The sample carries other DNA sequences with the same CDR3. The chain is built from TRBV27 and TRBJ1-1, with TRBD1 as a possible D gene (5 bases). Per germline, CDR1 MNHEY and CDR2 SMNVEV (reference sequence). CDR3 length equals 12 residues. The V end lost 3 bases, the J end lost 5 bases, and 7 bases lay between the germline ends. As DNA, the CDR3 is TGTGCCAGCAGTTTGCGGGGGACTGAAGCTTTCTTT. Translation gives CASSLRGTEAFF.

The J gene is TRBJ2-2, the V gene TRBV6-5; D is undetermined. Germline CDR1 and CDR2: MNHEY and SVGAGI. The CDR3 has 11 amino acids. CDR3 sequence (DNA): TGTGCTAGTCGTGGTCCTGGGGAGCTGTTTTTT. It translates to CASRGPGELFF.

The chain is built from TRBV10-2 and TRBJ2-7, with a possible D match to TRBD1 (6 bases). The germline CDR1 and CDR2 sequences are WSHSY and SAAADI. The V end lost 8 bases, the J end lost 3 bases, and 14 bases lay between the germline ends. This CDR3 contains 13 residues. Here the CDR3 DNA reads TGCGCCAGCGGAACGACAGGTGACTACGAGCAGTACTTC. Protein: CASGTTGDYEQYF.

The chain recombines TRBV12-3 or TRBV12-4 with TRBJ1-1, with TRBD1 matching 9 bases. Germline trimming cut 3 bases from V and 5 bases from J; bases unmatched to any gene: 1. This CDR3 has 13 residues. CDR3 sequence: CASSLGTGTEAFF. DNA of the CDR3: TGTGCCAGCAGTTTGGGGACAGGGACTGAAGCTTTCTTT.

This clone was found once. V usage is TRBV6-5 and J usage is TRBJ2-2; no definite D call. The V gene lost 6 bases and the J gene lost 2 bases, with 10 bases spanning the gap. Germline assignment: CDR1 MNHEY and CDR2 SVGAGI. The CDR3 is 14 residues long. The CDR3 region is CASRAQTNTGELFF. The CDR3 DNA reads TGTGCCAGCAGGGCCCAGACTAACACCGGGGAGCTGTTTTTT.

In the case of this clone: The same CDR3 also results from other DNA sequences found in this sample. The chain recombines TRBV6-5 with TRBJ2-7; the match to TRBD1 covers 8 bases. This CDR3 comprises 14 residues. Germline-derived CDR1 and CDR2 are MNHEY and SVGAGI. V dropped 5 bases and J dropped 0; count of bases not matched to a gene: 3. CDR3 nucleotides: TGTGCCAGCAGTCCTACAGGGGGCTCCTACGAGCAGTACTTC. This gives the protein CASSPTGGSYEQYF.

The chain links TRBV19 to TRBJ1-1; a possible D gene is TRBD1 (6 bases). The CDR3 is made up of 12 amino acids. The V gene's germline CDR1 is LNHDA and CDR2 SQIVND (reference sequence). V was cut by 2 bases and J by 11 bases, with 12 bases left in between. CDR3 protein: CASSIRAGEAFF. CDR3 DNA sequence: TGTGCCAGTAGTATAAGGGCAGGGGAGGCTTTCTTT.

The gene calls are TRBV19 and TRBJ1-1; TRBD1 is a possible D gene (5 bases). The germline V gene has CDR1 LNHDA and CDR2 SQIVND (reference sequence). Trimming stripped 5 bases from V and 2 bases from J, with 15 bases between. The CDR3 runs 15 residues. This CDR3 is CASSLSGGANTEAFF. CDR3 coding DNA: TGTGCCAGTAGTCTTAGTGGCGGGGCTAACACTGAAGCTTTCTTT.